This TCR beta chain was sequenced in a study of neurological immune-mediated disorders. The cDNA was generated by 5'RACE with 10-nucleotide random UMIs. TCRdb reprocessed the 5' RACE reads with MiXCR, giving one entry per CDR3 protein. This table holds roughly 30,000 distinct CDR3 sequences, about 6.9% found once. This clonotype was picked up many times. CDR1 and CDR2 (germline): SQVTM, ANQGSEA. Trimming took off 4 bases at V and 0 bases at J, with 9 bases between the two ends. This CDR3 contains 13 residues. The sequencing input was PBMCs. The chain links TRBV29-1 to TRBJ2-5; TRBD1 or TRBD2 may be the D gene (5 bases each). The sequence derives from a woman aged 45-65 years in good health. CDR3 amino acids: CSVGGSYQETQYF. The DNA for the CDR3 is TGCAGCGTTGGGGGGAGCTACCAAGAGACCCAGTACTTC.